These 17 T cell receptor beta chains came from one sample sequenced in a study of T cell responses to AZD1222 COVID-19 vaccine. Produced via immunoSEQ multiplex PCR; TCRdb's table is partial and in-frame only. The sample lists 95,000 to 150,000 clones; 88% were seen once. The source was peripheral blood, collected on day 0 of AZD1222 vaccination. All receptors come from an adult in good health.

The chain recombines TRBV12-5 with TRBJ1-1; TRBD1 agrees at 7 bases. V trimming: 6 bases; J trimming: 1 base; junction bases outside the gene matches: 14. Germline V CDR1 and CDR2: LGHNT, FRNRAP. This CDR3 spans 17 amino acids. DNA for the CDR3: TGTGCTAGTGGCCGGGCCAGGGGGAGGGATGGGAACACTGAAGCTTTCTTT. It yields the protein CASGRARGRDGNTEAFF.

This chain uses TRBV27 with TRBJ2-1; unclear D gene. The CDR3 sequence is 19 residues long. V dropped 8 bases and J dropped 7 bases, with 33 bases sitting between them. Per the germline V gene, CDR1 is MNHEY and CDR2 is SMNVEV (reference sequence). CDR3 loop: CASGRPGLNHPSYLNEQFF. The CDR3 DNA follows: TGTGCCAGCGGTCGTCCGGGCCTCAACCACCCCTCATACTTAAATGAGCAGTTCTTC.

In this sample, this clone turned up a few times. The chain is built from TRBV21-1 and TRBJ1-2. TRBV21-1 is shown as a pseudogene. CDR3 size: 15 residues. CDR3 region: CASSRPPGLDYGYTF. The CDR3 DNA follows: TGTGCCAGCAGCCGACCTCCGGGACTGGACTATGGCTACACCTTC.

The chain employs TRBV6-6 and TRBJ1-1; possibly TRBD1 for D (6 bases). The CDR3 consists of 15 residues. V lost 7 bases and J 1 base, leaving 16 bases between the germline ends. Germline V gene sequence: CDR1 MNHNY, CDR2 SVGAGI (reference sequence). The CDR3 DNA sequence: TGTGCCAGCACCCACGGCGTGGGACAGAACACTGAAGCTTTCTTT. Translated: CASTHGVGQNTEAFF.

The chain links TRBV24-1 to TRBJ1-5, with D possibly TRBD1 on 5 matching bases. Deletions cut 4 bases from V and 2 bases from J, with 17 bases between. Germline V gene sequence: CDR1 KGHDR, CDR2 SFDVKD. This CDR3 comprises 17 residues. The CDR3 region has the DNA TGTGCCACCAGTGACCCCCTGGGGGGGTTCGGCAATCAGCCCCAGCATTTT. It encodes CATSDPLGGFGNQPQHF.

The chain has TRBV19 and TRBJ1-1; possible D gene TRBD1, 5 bases. V lost 2 bases, J lost 8 bases, and 9 bases lay in between. Per germline, CDR1 LNHDA and CDR2 SQIVND (reference sequence). This CDR3 region has 12 residues. DNA of the CDR3: TGTGCCAGTAGTATATGGGGCGGCGAAGCTTTCTTT. Translating it yields CASSIWGGEAFF.

J is TRBJ2-7 and V is TRBV7-2, with D possibly matching TRBD2 (6 bases). In germline, CDR1 is SGHTA, CDR2 FQGNSA. V shed 3 bases and J shed 6 bases, with 30 bases lying between them. CDR3 length: 19 amino acids. CDR3 nucleotides: TGTGCCAGCAGCTTGTTTTCGGCTAGCGAACGGATTCTTACGGGCGAGCAGTACTTC. Its protein product is CASSLFSASERILTGEQYF.

V usage is TRBV6-5 and J usage is TRBJ1-4, with unresolved D. Germline V gene lookup returns CDR1 MNHEY and CDR2 SVGAGI. Between the trimmed V and J ends, which lost 2 bases and 2 bases, there was a span of 6 bases. CDR3 size: 14 residues. CDR3 nucleotide sequence: TGTGCCAGCAGTTACCGGTTGACTAATGAAAAACTGTTTTTT. Amino acid sequence: CASSYRLTNEKLFF.

The chain employs TRBV4-1 and TRBJ2-7; 7 bases agree with TRBD2. The CDR3 spans 16 residues. The V and J ends lost 1 base and 3 bases, in that order; junction bases with no gene match: 9. Per the germline V gene, CDR1 is MGHRA and CDR2 is YSYEKL. The CDR3 DNA sequence: TGCGCCAGCAGCCAAGGCAAGGCTAGCGGTCTCTACGAGCAGTACTTC. Translation: CASSQGKASGLYEQYF.

This clone appeared once. The J gene is TRBJ1-1, the V gene TRBV7-3; D perhaps matches TRBD1 (5 bases). V shed 2 bases and J shed 0 bases, with 10 bases lying between them. CDR1 and CDR2 from the germline V gene are SGHTA and FQGTGA. CDR3 length: 15 residues. The CDR3 region is CASSLQGAMNTEAFF. CDR3 nucleotide sequence: TGTGCCAGCAGCTTACAGGGTGCGATGAACACTGAAGCTTTCTTT. Variable domain in full (rest from reference TRBV7-3 and TRBJ1-1): GAGVSQTPSNKVTEKGKYVELRCDPISGHTALYWYRQSLGQGPEFLIYFQGTGAADDSGLPNDRFFAVRPEGSVSTLKIQRTERGDSAVYLCASSLQGAMNTEAFFGQGTRLTVV.

The V and J genes are TRBV2 and TRBJ2-2, with D possibly being TRBD1 (6 bases). The CDR3 is 13 amino acids. Trimming removed 8 bases from V and 4 bases from J, with 11 bases in between. Germline values: CDR1 SNHLY, CDR2 FYNNEI. The chain's CDR3 is CASGDIFTGELFF. CDR3 DNA: TGTGCCAGCGGGGACATCTTCACCGGGGAGCTGTTTTTT.

V and J are TRBV19 and TRBJ1-5; tentatively, D is TRBD1 (5 bases). The length of the CDR3 is 14 residues. The germline CDR1 and CDR2 sequences are LNHDA and SQIVND (reference sequence). Deletions cut 7 bases from V and 3 bases from J, with 13 bases between. This CDR3 is CASTIRDPNQPQHF. The CDR3 bases are TGTGCCAGTACCATCCGGGACCCCAATCAGCCCCAGCATTTT.

V and J are TRBV7-9 and TRBJ1-3; the D gene is possibly TRBD1 (6 bases). Per germline, CDR1 SEHNR and CDR2 FQNEAQ (reference sequence). CDR3 length: 15 residues. Trimming stripped 5 bases from V and 8 bases from J, with 19 bases between. In DNA form, the CDR3 reads TGTGCCAGCAGCCAAAGTCCGGACAGTAGGGACACCATATATTTT. Translating gives CASSQSPDSRDTIYF.

The CDR3 nucleotides are TGTGCCAGCAGTCCCCGGGTGGGAGCGAACACTGAAGCTTTCTTT. Its translation: CASSPRVGANTEAFF. This chain connects TRBV2 to TRBJ1-1, with D unclear. Germline lookup yields CDR1 SNHLY and CDR2 FYNNEI. This CDR3 region has 15 residues. V lost 5 bases and J 1 base, leaving 14 bases between the germline ends.

The chain is built from TRBV2 and TRBJ2-1; D ambiguous. CDR3 size: 11 residues. Germline V lookup: CDR1 SNHLY, CDR2 FYNNEI. Trimming removed 10 bases at V and 2 bases at J, with 6 bases between. The CDR3 loop reads CATEAYNEQFF. For the CDR3, the DNA is TGTGCCACCGAGGCCTACAATGAGCAGTTCTTC.

DNA for the CDR3: TGTGCCAGCAGACGGACAGTGAATCAGCCCCAGCATTTT. Translation gives CASRRTVNQPQHF. The chain links TRBV2 to TRBJ1-5, with D tentatively TRBD1 (6 bases). This CDR3 spans 13 amino acids. Per the germline V gene, CDR1 is SNHLY and CDR2 is FYNNEI. Trimming left V 6 bases short and J 4 bases short, with 10 bases between.

J is TRBJ2-7 and V is TRBV24-1, with TRBD2 matching over 10 bases. With 4 bases clipped from V and 5 bases from J, the junction kept 10 bases outside the gene matches. The CDR3 is made up of 16 amino acids. Germline V gene sequence: CDR1 KGHDR, CDR2 SFDVKD. The CDR3 region is CATSESASGRWDEQYF. The CDR3 DNA reads TGTGCCACCAGTGAGTCTGCTAGCGGGAGATGGGACGAGCAGTACTTC.